Included here is one T cell receptor beta chain sequence, with context. TCRdb reprocessed the 5' RACE reads, with one entry per CDR3 protein and no DNA. In total, the table holds some 400,000 distinct CDR3 sequences. This sample was included in a study of monozygotic twins with inflammatory bowel disease. Germline CDR1 and CDR2: MNHEY and SVGAGI. This CDR3 region has 15 residues. One blood sample of roughly 2.5 ml was taken from each donor. The origin of this receptor is a human donor with ulcerative colitis or Crohn's disease, or a healthy co-twin of an affected twin (not recorded which). Sequencing was done on a sample of blood. The chain carries TRBV6-5 and TRBJ2-7; TCRdb selects TRBD1, and the lack of DNA leaves this call unchecked. This chain's CDR3 is CASSYSTGLAYEQYF.